Below are 17 T cell receptor beta chains sequenced from a single sample in a study of CD8 T cells in ankylosing spondylitis. Overall study findings and caveats: A TCR beta motif of several highly homologous variants seemed to mark ankylosing spondylitis blood.

For these receptors, no antigen is known. Each CDR3 protein is one row after TCRdb ran MiXCR on the 5' RACE reads. This sample has about 440,000 distinct CDR3 sequences, with 15% to 20% found just once. Material for sequencing was blood, either unsorted or a sorted T cell fraction (not recorded which). The receptors were gathered from a male donor with ankylosing spondylitis.

The chain has TRBV30 and TRBJ2-1; D remains ambiguous. Germline V lookup: CDR1 GTSNPN, CDR2 SVGIG (reference sequence). The CDR3 has 13 residues. The V and J ends lost 0 bases and 6 bases respectively, with 9 bases between them. CDR3 loop: CAWSVRVINEQFF. CDR3 nucleotides: TGTGCCTGGAGTGTACGGGTTATCAATGAGCAGTTCTTC.

This clonotype has just a few counts. This rearrangement joins TRBV15 to TRBJ2-2; 7 bases fit TRBD1. In germline, CDR1 is LNHNV, CDR2 YYDKDF (reference sequence). V shed 4 bases and J 2 bases; nucleotides not matched to a gene: 1. The CDR3 is 14 amino acids. CDR3 DNA sequence: TGTGCCACCAGCAAAGGGGGCAACACCGGGGAGCTGTTTTTT. It specifies CATSKGGNTGELFF.

V is TRBV6-2 or TRBV6-3 and J is TRBJ2-3; D is possibly TRBD1 or TRBD2 (5 bases each). Trimming took off 2 bases at V and 0 bases at J, with 12 bases between the two ends. The CDR3 has 16 amino acids. From germline, CDR1 is MNHEY and CDR2 SVGEGT. The chain's CDR3 is CASSYGSAGSTDTQYF. The CDR3, as DNA: TGTGCCAGCAGTTACGGGAGTGCAGGGAGCACAGATACGCAGTATTTT.

Only a few counts were recorded for this clonotype. The gene calls are TRBV5-1 and TRBJ2-5; tentative D call: TRBD2 (7 bases). CDR3 length: 14 amino acids. Germline V gives CDR1 SGHRS, CDR2 YFSETQ. Trimming removed 4 bases at V and 4 bases at J, with 14 bases between. This CDR3 reads CASSEQGGGETQYF. CDR3 DNA: TGCGCCAGCAGCGAACAGGGAGGGGGAGAGACCCAGTACTTC.

This clonotype was observed a few times. This rearrangement joins TRBV28 to TRBJ2-7; the D gene is possibly TRBD1 (5 bases). Germline V gene sequence: CDR1 MDHEN, CDR2 SYDVKM. The CDR3 totals 10 residues. V lost 6 bases and J lost 7, with 7 bases in between. The CDR3: CASRRGEQYF. The CDR3, as DNA: TGTGCCAGCAGAAGGGGTGAGCAGTACTTC. The whole variable domain, filled in from reference TRBV28 and TRBJ2-7, reads DVKVTQSSRYLVKRTGEKVFLECVQDMDHENMFWYRQDPGLGLRLIYFSYDVKMKEKGDIPEGYSVSREKKERFSLILESASTNQTSMYLCASRRGEQYFGPGTRLTVT.

J is TRBJ1-3 and V is TRBV27; D is possibly TRBD1 (5 bases). The CDR3 has 15 amino acids. Germline CDR1 is MNHEY and CDR2 is SMNVEV (reference sequence). Trimming stripped 6 bases from V and 1 base from J, with 13 bases between. The DNA for the CDR3 is TGTGCCAGCAGAATGGCAGGGTCGTCTGGAAACACCATATATTTT. Its protein product is CASRMAGSSGNTIYF.

This clonotype was picked up a small number of times. V usage is TRBV24-1 and J usage is TRBJ1-6; TRBD1 matches at 7 bases. Germline-derived CDR1 and CDR2 are KGHDR and SFDVKD. The CDR3 length is 20 residues. V lost 4 bases, J lost 0 bases, and 14 bases stayed unmatched. CDR3 protein: CATSDPTGTAIFSYNSPLHF. CDR3 nucleotide sequence: TGTGCCACCAGTGACCCGACCGGGACAGCAATTTTCTCCTATAATTCACCCCTCCACTTT.

This clonotype came up a few times. The chain links TRBV7-6 to TRBJ2-6, with D unresolved. The CDR3 is 18 residues long. In germline, CDR1 is SGHVS, CDR2 FNYEAQ. The V end was cut by 1 base, the J end by 0 bases, with 13 bases between. CDR3 sequence (DNA): TGTGCCAGCAGCTTAGAGGCCCGGTCCGGCTCTGGGGCCAACGTCCTGACTTTC. It is translated as CASSLEARSGSGANVLTF.

This rearrangement joins TRBV10-3 to TRBJ1-5; a possible D gene is TRBD1 (6 bases). V dropped 0 bases and J dropped 6 bases, with 9 bases sitting between them. The germline gives CDR1 ENHRY, CDR2 SYGVKD. This CDR3 has 14 residues. CDR3 residues: CAISESGGPQPQHF. The CDR3 DNA reads as TGTGCCATCAGTGAGTCCGGGGGGCCTCAGCCCCAGCATTTT.

The chain employs TRBV7-9 and TRBJ1-2; TRBD1 is a possible D gene (6 bases). There are 13 residues in the CDR3. V was shortened by 7 bases and J by 8 bases, with 17 bases between the two germline ends. The germline gives CDR1 SEHNR, CDR2 FQNEAQ (reference sequence). As DNA, the CDR3 is TGTGCCAGCATCCTCACTCAGGGGAACGGCTACACCTTC. Its protein product is CASILTQGNGYTF.

The chain links TRBV30 to TRBJ2-3, with a possible D match to TRBD2 (5 bases). Germline-derived CDR1 and CDR2 are GTSNPN and SVGIG (reference sequence). V lost 4 bases, J lost 5 bases, and 13 bases lay in between. The CDR3 loop spans 13 amino acids. Here the CDR3 DNA reads TGTGCCTGGACACGAGGGAATGAAGATACGCAGTATTTT. As protein: CAWTRGNEDTQYF.

Ten or more counts support this clonotype. This chain joins TRBV6-5 and TRBJ2-2; 7 bases map to TRBD2. This CDR3 comprises 17 residues. The germline gives CDR1 MNHEY, CDR2 SVGAGI. Unmatched junction bases numbered 8, after V lost 0 bases and J lost 4 bases. CDR3 protein: CASSYSVAGRFTGELFF. For the CDR3, the DNA is TGTGCCAGCAGTTACTCGGTAGCGGGTAGATTCACCGGGGAGCTGTTTTTT.

The chain uses TRBV6-5 and TRBJ1-3, with D unclear. V lost 0 bases and J 3 bases, leaving 3 bases between the germline ends. CDR3 length: 13 residues. Per germline, CDR1 MNHEY and CDR2 SVGAGI. Written as DNA, the CDR3 is TGTGCCAGCAGTTACTCTTATGGAAACACCATATATTTT. Translating gives CASSYSYGNTIYF.

This clonotype was picked up a small number of times. The rearrangement joins TRBV3-1 to TRBJ2-7, with D possibly being TRBD1 or TRBD2 (6 bases each). Germline CDR1 reads LGHDT; CDR2 reads YNNKEL (reference sequence). The CDR3 consists of 12 residues. Trimming removed 5 bases at V and 2 bases at J, with 7 bases between. CDR3 nucleotides: TGTGCCAGCAGCGGGGGGCCCTACGAGCAGTACTTC. It yields the protein CASSGGPYEQYF.

This clonotype has just a few counts. The chain uses TRBV7-6 and TRBJ1-5; D ambiguous. This CDR3 contains 15 residues. The germline V gene has CDR1 SGHVS and CDR2 FNYEAQ. Trimming took off 3 bases at V and 2 bases at J, with 11 bases between the two ends. The CDR3 protein is CASSFGPGGNQPQHF. The CDR3 region has the DNA TGTGCCAGCAGCTTCGGACCCGGGGGCAATCAGCCCCAGCATTTT.

This clonotype came up a few times. CDR3 residues: CASSSPGGHEQYF. In DNA form, the CDR3 reads TGTGCCAGCAGTTCCCCAGGGGGTCACGAGCAGTACTTC. V usage is TRBV12-3 or TRBV12-4 and J usage is TRBJ2-7; 7 bases align to TRBD1. The CDR3 sequence is 13 residues long. J was trimmed by 5 bases and V by 4 bases; bases with no gene match: 5.

This clonotype was recorded a few times. The V gene is TRBV4-1, the J gene TRBJ2-1; 11 bases are a match to TRBD2. The CDR3 covers 17 residues. J was trimmed by 4 bases and V by 2 bases; bases with no gene match: 7. Germline V lookup: CDR1 MGHRA, CDR2 YSYEKL. CDR3 protein: CASSQSSSSGRYNEQFF. The CDR3 coding sequence is TGCGCCAGCAGCCAATCCTCCTCTAGCGGGAGGTACAATGAGCAGTTCTTC.